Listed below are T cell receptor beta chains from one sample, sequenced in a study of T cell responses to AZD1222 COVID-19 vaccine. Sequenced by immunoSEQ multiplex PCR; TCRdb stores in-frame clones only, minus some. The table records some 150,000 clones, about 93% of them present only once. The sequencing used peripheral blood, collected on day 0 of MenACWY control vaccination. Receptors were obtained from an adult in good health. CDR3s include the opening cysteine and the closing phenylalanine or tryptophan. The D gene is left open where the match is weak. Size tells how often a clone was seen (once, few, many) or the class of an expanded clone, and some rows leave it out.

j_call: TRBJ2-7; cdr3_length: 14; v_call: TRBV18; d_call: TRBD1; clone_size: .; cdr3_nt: TGTGCCAGCTCCCCCGGGACAGGGGCCTACGAGCAGTACTTC; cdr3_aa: CASSPGTGAYEQYF
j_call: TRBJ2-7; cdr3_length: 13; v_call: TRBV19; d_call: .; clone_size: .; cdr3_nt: TGTGCCAGTAGTATTGGACGGAATTACGAGCAGTACTTC; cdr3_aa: CASSIGRNYEQYF
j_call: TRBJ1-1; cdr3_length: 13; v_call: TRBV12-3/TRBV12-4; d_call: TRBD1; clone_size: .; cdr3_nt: TGTGCCAGCAGCCGGGACAGGGCAGCTGAAGCTTTCTTT; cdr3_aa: CASSRDRAAEAFF
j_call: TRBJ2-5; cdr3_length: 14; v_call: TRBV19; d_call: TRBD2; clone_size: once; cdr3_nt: TGTGCCAGTAGTGGGCTAGCGGGCCAAGAGACCCAGTACTTC; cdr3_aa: CASSGLAGQETQYF
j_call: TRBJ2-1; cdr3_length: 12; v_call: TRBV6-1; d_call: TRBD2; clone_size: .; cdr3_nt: TGTGCCAGCAGTGAGAATCTAGCGGGCCAGTTCTTC; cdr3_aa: CASSENLAGQFF
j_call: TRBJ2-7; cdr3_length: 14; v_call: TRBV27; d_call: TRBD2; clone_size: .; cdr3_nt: TGTGCCAGCAGTTTATCTAGCGGGAGGTACGAGCAGTACTTC; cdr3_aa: CASSLSSGRYEQYF
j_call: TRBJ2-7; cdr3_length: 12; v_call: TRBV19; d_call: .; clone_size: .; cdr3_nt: TGTGCCAGTAGTACAGAGCCCTACGAGCAGTACTTC; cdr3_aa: CASSTEPYEQYF
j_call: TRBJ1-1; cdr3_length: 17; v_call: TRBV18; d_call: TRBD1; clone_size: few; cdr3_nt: TGTGCCAGCTCACCACTACTCTTACAGGGGGCGAACACTGAAGCTTTCTTT; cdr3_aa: CASSPLLLQGANTEAFF
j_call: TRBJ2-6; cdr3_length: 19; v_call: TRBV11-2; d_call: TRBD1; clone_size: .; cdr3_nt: TGTGCCAGCAGCACCCCCTACGGGACAGGGGCGTCTGGGGCCAACGTCCTGACTTTC; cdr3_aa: CASSTPYGTGASGANVLTF
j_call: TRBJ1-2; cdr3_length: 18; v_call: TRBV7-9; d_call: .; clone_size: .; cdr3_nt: TGTGCCAGCACTAAAGACAACCACGGATACCATCTAATGTGGGGCTACACCTTC; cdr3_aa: CASTKDNHGYHLMWGYTF
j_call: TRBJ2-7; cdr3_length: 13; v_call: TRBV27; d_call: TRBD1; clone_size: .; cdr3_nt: TGTGCCAGCAGTTGGACAGGGAGTGGCGAGCAGTACTTC; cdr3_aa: CASSWTGSGEQYF
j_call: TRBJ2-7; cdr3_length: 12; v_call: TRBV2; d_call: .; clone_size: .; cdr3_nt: TGTGCCAGCAATAGGGACACAGTCGAGCAGTACTTC; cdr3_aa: CASNRDTVEQYF
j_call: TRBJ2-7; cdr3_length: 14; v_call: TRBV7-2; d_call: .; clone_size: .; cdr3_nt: TGTGCCAGCAGATATACAGGGTACGAGGTCGAGCAGTACTTC; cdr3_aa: CASRYTGYEVEQYF
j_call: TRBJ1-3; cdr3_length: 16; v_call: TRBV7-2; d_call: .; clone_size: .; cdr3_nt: TGTGCCAGCAGCTTAGGCCCGAGTAACTCTGGAAACACCATATATTTT; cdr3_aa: CASSLGPSNSGNTIYF
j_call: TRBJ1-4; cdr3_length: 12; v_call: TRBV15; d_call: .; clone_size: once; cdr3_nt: TGTGCCACCAGCAGGAGCAGCGAAAAACTGTTTTTT; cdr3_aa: CATSRSSEKLFF
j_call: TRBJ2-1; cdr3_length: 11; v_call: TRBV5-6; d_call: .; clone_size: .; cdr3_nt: TGTGCCAGCAGTTCACATAATGAGCAGTTCTTC; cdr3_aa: CASSSHNEQFF
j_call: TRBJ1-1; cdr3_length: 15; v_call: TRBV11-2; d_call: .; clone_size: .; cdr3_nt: TGTGCCAGCAGCACCCGGGACAATAAAAACACTGAAGCTTTCTTT; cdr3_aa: CASSTRDNKNTEAFF
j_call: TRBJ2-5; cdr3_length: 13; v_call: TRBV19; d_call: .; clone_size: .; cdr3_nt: TGTGCCTCTAAAGGTAGCGGCGGGGAGACCCAGTACTTC; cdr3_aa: CASKGSGGETQYF
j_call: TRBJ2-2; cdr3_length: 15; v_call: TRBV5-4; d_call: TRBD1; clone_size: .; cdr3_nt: TGTGCCACCCCCCGCGAACAGGGGGCGGACGGGGAGCTGTTTTTT; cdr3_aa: CATPREQGADGELFF
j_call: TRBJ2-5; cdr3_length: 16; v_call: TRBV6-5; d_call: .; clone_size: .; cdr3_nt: TGTGCCAGCAGTTACCCAAGCCCAGGCGGCACGGAGACCCAGTACTTC; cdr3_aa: CASSYPSPGGTETQYF
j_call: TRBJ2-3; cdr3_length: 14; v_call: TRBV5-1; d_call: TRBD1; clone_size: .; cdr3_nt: TGCGCCAGCAGCCGGGACAGGGGAGCAGATACGCAGTATTTT; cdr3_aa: CASSRDRGADTQYF
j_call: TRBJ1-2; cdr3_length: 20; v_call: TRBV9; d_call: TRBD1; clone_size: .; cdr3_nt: TGTGCCAGCAGCGCCCGGACGCCAAAAGGTGGGGACAGACCACCCTACGGCTACACCTTC; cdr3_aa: CASSARTPKGGDRPPYGYTF
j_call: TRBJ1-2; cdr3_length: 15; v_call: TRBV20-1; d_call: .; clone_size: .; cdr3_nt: TGCAGTGCTAGTGGGGATAGTGGGGGGAACTATGGCTACACCTTC; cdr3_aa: CSASGDSGGNYGYTF
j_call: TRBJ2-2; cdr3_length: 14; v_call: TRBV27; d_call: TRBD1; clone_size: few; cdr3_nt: TGTGCCAGCACAAGACAGGGGTACACCGGGGAGCTGTTTTTT; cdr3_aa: CASTRQGYTGELFF
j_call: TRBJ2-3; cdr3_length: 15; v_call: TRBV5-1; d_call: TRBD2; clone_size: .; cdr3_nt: TGCGCCAGCAGCCTCCCTAGCGGTCGCACAGATACGCAGTATTTT; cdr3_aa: CASSLPSGRTDTQYF
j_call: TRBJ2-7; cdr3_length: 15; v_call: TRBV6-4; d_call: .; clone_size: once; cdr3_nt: TGTGCCAGCAGTGAATGGCTAGGAAGCTCCTACGAGCAGTACTTC; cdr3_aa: CASSEWLGSSYEQYF
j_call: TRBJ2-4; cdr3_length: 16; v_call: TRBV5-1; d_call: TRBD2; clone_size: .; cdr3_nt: TGCGCCAGCAGCACGCAAGCGGGAGGAGCCAAAAACATTCAGTACTTC; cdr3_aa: CASSTQAGGAKNIQYF
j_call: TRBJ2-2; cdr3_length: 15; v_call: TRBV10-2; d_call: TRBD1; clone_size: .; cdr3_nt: TGCGCCAGCAGTGGGACAGGGGGCGGCGGCGGGGAGCTGTTTTTT; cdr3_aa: CASSGTGGGGGELFF
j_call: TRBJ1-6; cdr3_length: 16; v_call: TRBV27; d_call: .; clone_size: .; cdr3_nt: TGTGCCAGCATCCCCACGGGGATGTGGAATAATTCACCCCTCCACTTT; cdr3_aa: CASIPTGMWNNSPLHF
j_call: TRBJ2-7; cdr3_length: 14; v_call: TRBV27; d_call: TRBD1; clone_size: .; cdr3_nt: TGTGCCAGCAGTTTCCTACAGGGGGCCCACGAGCAGTACTTC; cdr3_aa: CASSFLQGAHEQYF